This T cell receptor beta chain was sequenced during a study of technical replicates of blood from a handful of donors. TCRdb's table, derived via immunoSEQ multiplex PCR, lists solely in-frame clones and lacks some. Of under 90,000 clones listed, about 93% are singletons. Sequencing input: T cells isolated from PBMCs. The clonotype originates from a human donor in good health.

Here the CDR3 reads CANWGFFRGREATNEKLFF. In nucleotides, the CDR3 is TGTGCCAACTGGGGTTTTTTCAGGGGGCGGGAAGCAACTAATGAAAAACTGTTTTTT. This chain joins TRBV28 and TRBJ1-4; TRBD1 aligns across 8 bases. CDR3 length: 19 amino acids. The V gene's germline CDR1 is MDHEN and CDR2 SYDVKM. J lost 0 bases, V lost 10 bases, and 19 bases had no gene match.